Presented here are 13 T cell receptor beta chains from one specimen sequenced in a study of regulatory T cells in long-lasting Graves disease. CDR3-region Arm-PCR and iRepertoire HTBI primers produced the TCR beta libraries. In TCRdb, the multiplex PCR reads were re-called with MiXCR into one record per CDR3 protein. The sample has roughly 350,000 distinct CDR3 sequences; around 17% are singletons. Time point: newly diagnosed GD, antithyroid drugs for less than 3 months. There was RNA extracted from PBMCs, and the TCR library was made from it. This sample also appeared in a second study, on T cells in Graves' hyperthyroidism and ophthalmopathy.

Sequencing used peripheral blood mononuclear cells (PBMCs), obtained at new diagnosis, from a patient treated with antithyroid drugs. The receptors come from a middle-aged man with Graves disease.

The rearrangement joins TRBV20-1 to TRBJ2-1; the match to TRBD2 covers 12 bases. The V gene's germline CDR1 is DFQATT and CDR2 SNEGSKA (reference sequence). The CDR3 runs 18 residues. With 3 bases clipped from V and 4 bases from J, the junction kept 13 bases outside the gene matches. CDR3 loop: CSARSSGGAGTTYNEQFF. The CDR3 DNA reads TGCAGTGCTAGGTCTAGCGGGGGGGCGGGGACAACTTACAATGAGCAGTTCTTC.

This clonotype has a count of ten or more. J is TRBJ2-3 and V is TRBV2; no firm D call. The V and J ends lost 4 bases and 4 bases respectively, with 9 bases between them. Germline CDR1 and CDR2: SNHLY and FYNNEI. The CDR3 contains 13 residues. CDR3 sequence (DNA): TGTGCCAGCAGTGTCAGTGGGGCAGATACGCAGTATTTT. The encoded protein is CASSVSGADTQYF.

As concerns this clonotype: One end of the junction varies from germline; a read error may be responsible. The J gene is TRBJ2-7, the V gene TRBV20-1; 7 bases are shared with TRBD2. The CDR3 loop spans 16 amino acids. Per germline, CDR1 DFQATT and CDR2 SNEGSKA (reference sequence). The CDR3, as DNA: TGCAGTGCTAGGTCCTCTCGAGCGGGGAGCTCCTACGAGCAGTGCTTC. Encoded protein: CSARSSRAGSSYEQCF.

The V call is TRBV27, the J call TRBJ2-5; 9 nucleotides align to TRBD1. The germline V gene encodes CDR1 MNHEY and CDR2 SMNVEV (reference sequence). J was trimmed by 11 bases and V by 6 bases; bases with no gene match: 7. The CDR3 is made up of 12 amino acids. The CDR3 loop is CASRGQGREQYF. The CDR3 coding sequence is TGTGCCAGCAGAGGACAGGGGCGGGAGCAGTACTTC.

This clonotype has only a few counts. The chain joins TRBV4-2 to TRBJ1-1; D perhaps matches TRBD1 (5 bases). CDR1 and CDR2 from the germline V gene are LGHNA and YNFKEQ. Trimming shortened V by 6 bases and J by 0 bases, and 17 bases separated the two germline ends. The CDR3 runs to 16 residues. This CDR3 is CASRHLGGNMNTEAFF. The CDR3 coding sequence is TGTGCCAGCAGACATCTCGGGGGGAACATGAACACTGAAGCTTTCTTT.

This clonotype was seen a few times. The rearrangement joins TRBV7-2 to TRBJ1-3; D unclear. The CDR3 covers 14 residues. CDR1 is SGHTA, CDR2 FQGNSA, per germline. V lost 1 base and J lost 0, with 4 bases in between. Written as DNA, the CDR3 is TGTGCCAGCAGCTTAGTAGGCTCTGGAAACACCATATATTTT. It encodes CASSLVGSGNTIYF.

This clonotype was detected many times. The CDR3 bases are TGTGCCAGCAGTTTACATGGGACATCTGAAGCTTTCTTT. Its translation is CASSLHGTSEAFF. The rearrangement links TRBV12-3 or TRBV12-4 to TRBJ1-1; perhaps TRBD1 as D (6 bases). The CDR3 contains 13 residues. Trimming removed 2 bases from V and 6 bases from J, with 10 bases in between.

This clonotype was seen only once. This chain links TRBV18 with TRBJ1-1; a possible D gene is TRBD1 (5 bases). This CDR3 has 13 residues. V was clipped by 4 bases and J by 3 bases, with 9 bases between them. CDR1 and CDR2 from the germline V gene are KGHSH and LQKENI. CDR3 loop: CASSQGTDTEAFF. The CDR3 nucleotides read TGTGCCAGCTCACAGGGGACGGACACTGAAGCTTTCTTT. The variable domain in full, completed from reference TRBV18 and TRBJ1-1, reads NAGVMQNPRHLVRRRGQEARLRCSPMKGHSHVYWYRQLPEEGLKFMVYLQKENIIDESGMPKERFSAEFPKEGPSILRIQQVVRGDSAAYFCASSQGTDTEAFFGQGTRLTVV.

This clonotype was seen at least ten times. One end of the junction does not line up with germline, which may come from a read error. V usage is TRBV5-1 and J usage is TRBJ2-5; D is undetermined. Germline loops: CDR1 SGHRS, CDR2 YFSETQ. The CDR3 sequence is 12 residues long. CDR3 region: CASSLVEETQYF. As DNA, the CDR3 is TGTGCCAGCAGTTTGGTGGAAGAGACCCAGTACTTC.

This clonotype was recorded at least ten times. The junction departs from the called germline gene at one end, perhaps through a read error. The chain combines TRBV5-1 with TRBJ2-3; 9 bases are shared with TRBD2. CDR3 size: 14 residues. Germline V lookup: CDR1 SGHRS, CDR2 YFSETQ. CDR3 in DNA: TGTGCCAGCAGTTTGGGACTAGCCACAGATACGCAGTATTTT. As protein: CASSLGLATDTQYF.

The table lists this clonotype with a count of one. This chain uses TRBV15 with TRBJ1-1; D call uncertain. This CDR3 has 14 residues. Trimming shortened V by 0 bases and J by 1 base, and 6 bases separated the two germline ends. From germline, CDR1 is LNHNV and CDR2 YYDKDF (reference sequence). The CDR3: CATSRDRGNTEAFF. For the CDR3, the DNA is TGTGCCACCAGCAGAGATCGGGGGAACACTGAAGCTTTCTTT.

V gene TRBV6-5 combines with J gene TRBJ2-2; D remains ambiguous. CDR1 is MNHEY and CDR2 is SVGAGI in the germline V gene. Trimming stripped 4 bases from V and 7 bases from J, with 13 bases between. The length of the CDR3 is 14 residues. This CDR3 is CASSSDDTFGELFF. In DNA form, the CDR3 reads TGTGCCAGCAGTTCCGATGATACCTTCGGGGAGCTGTTTTTT.

The chain uses TRBV29-1 and TRBJ2-3, with D unclear. The CDR3 totals 12 residues. Germline V gene lookup returns CDR1 SQVTM and CDR2 ANQGSEA. Between the trimmed V and J ends, which lost 4 bases and 4 bases, there was a span of 9 bases. The CDR3 here is CSVGPGPDTQYF. The CDR3 bases are TGCAGCGTTGGGCCCGGTCCAGATACGCAGTATTTT.